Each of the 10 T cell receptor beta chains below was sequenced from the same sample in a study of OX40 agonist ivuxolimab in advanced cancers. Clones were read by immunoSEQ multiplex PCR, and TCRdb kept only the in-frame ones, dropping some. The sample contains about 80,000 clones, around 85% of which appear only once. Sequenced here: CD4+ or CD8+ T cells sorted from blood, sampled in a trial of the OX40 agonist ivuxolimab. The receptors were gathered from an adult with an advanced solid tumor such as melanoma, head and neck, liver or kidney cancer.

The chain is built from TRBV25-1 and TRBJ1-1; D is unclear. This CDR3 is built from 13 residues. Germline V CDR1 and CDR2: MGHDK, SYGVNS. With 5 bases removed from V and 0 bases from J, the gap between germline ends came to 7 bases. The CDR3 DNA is TGTGCCAGCAGTTGGCTAATGAACACTGAAGCTTTCTTT. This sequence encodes CASSWLMNTEAFF. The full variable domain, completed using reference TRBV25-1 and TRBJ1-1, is EADIYQTPRYLVIGTGKKITLECSQTMGHDKMYWYQQDPGMELHLIHYSYGVNSTEKGDLSSESTVSRIRTEHFPLTLESARPSHTSQYLCASSWLMNTEAFFGQGTRLTVV.

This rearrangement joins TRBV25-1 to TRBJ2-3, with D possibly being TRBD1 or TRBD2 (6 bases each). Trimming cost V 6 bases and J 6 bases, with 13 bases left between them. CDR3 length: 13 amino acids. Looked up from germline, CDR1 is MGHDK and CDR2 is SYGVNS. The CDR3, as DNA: TGTGCCAGCAGCGACGGGGGCCAGGATACGCAGTATTTT. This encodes CASSDGGQDTQYF.

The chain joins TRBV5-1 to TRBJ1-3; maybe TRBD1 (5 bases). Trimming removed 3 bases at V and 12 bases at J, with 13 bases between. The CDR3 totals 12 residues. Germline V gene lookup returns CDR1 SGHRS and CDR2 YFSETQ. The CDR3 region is CASSSTGLGIYF. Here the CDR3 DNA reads TGCGCCAGCAGCTCGACGGGGCTAGGCATATATTTT.

CDR3 amino acids: CASSFGLAGDEQYF. CDR3 DNA sequence: TGTGCCAGCAGCTTTGGACTAGCGGGAGACGAGCAGTACTTC. This chain uses TRBV11-3 with TRBJ2-7, with TRBD2 matching over 13 bases. The CDR3 is 14 amino acids. The V gene end was trimmed by 3 bases and the J gene end by 5 bases; junction bases not matched to a gene: 1. Germline V gene data show CDR1 as SGHNT and CDR2 as YENEEA.

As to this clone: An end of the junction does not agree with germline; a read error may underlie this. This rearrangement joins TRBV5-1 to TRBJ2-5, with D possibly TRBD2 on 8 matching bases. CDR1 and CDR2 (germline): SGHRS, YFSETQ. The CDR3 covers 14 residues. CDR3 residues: CASSLVAGQPLGDF. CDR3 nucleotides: TGCGCCAGCAGCTTGGTAGCGGGACAGCCCCTTGGAGACTTC.

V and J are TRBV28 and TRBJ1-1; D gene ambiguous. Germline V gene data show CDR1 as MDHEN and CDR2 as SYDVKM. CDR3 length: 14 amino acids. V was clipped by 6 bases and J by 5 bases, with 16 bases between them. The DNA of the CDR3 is TGTGCCAGCAGCCTGGACTTGAGGGTGACTGAAGCTTTCTTT. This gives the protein CASSLDLRVTEAFF.

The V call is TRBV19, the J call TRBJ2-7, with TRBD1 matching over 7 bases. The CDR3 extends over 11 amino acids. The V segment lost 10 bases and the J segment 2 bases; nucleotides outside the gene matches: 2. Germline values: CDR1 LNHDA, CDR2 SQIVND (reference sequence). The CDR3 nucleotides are TGTGCCACTGGACAGGCCTACGAGCAGTACTTC. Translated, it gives CATGQAYEQYF.

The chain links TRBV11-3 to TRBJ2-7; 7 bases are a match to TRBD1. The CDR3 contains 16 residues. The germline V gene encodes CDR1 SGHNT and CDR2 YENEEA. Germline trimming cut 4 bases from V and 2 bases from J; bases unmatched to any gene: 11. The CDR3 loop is CASSSNRGPSPYEQYF. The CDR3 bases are TGTGCCAGCAGCTCTAACAGGGGACCCTCTCCCTACGAGCAGTACTTC.

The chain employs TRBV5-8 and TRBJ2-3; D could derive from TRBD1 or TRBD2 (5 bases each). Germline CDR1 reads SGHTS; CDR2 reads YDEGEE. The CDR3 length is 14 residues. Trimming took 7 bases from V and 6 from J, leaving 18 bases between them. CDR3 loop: CASGREPGRDTQYF. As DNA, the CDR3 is TGTGCCAGCGGCAGGGAGCCGGGTCGGGATACGCAGTATTTT.

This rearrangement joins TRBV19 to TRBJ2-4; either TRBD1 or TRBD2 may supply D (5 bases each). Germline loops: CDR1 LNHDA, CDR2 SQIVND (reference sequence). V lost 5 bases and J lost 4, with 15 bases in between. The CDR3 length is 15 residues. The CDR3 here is CASSLGALAKNIQYF. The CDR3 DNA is TGTGCCAGTAGTCTCGGGGCCCTAGCTAAAAACATTCAGTACTTC. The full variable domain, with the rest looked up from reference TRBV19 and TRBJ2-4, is DGGITQSPKYLFRKEGQNVTLSCEQNLNHDAMYWYRQDPGQGLRLIYYSQIVNDFQKGDIAEGYSVSREKKESFPLTVTSAQKNPTAFYLCASSLGALAKNIQYFGAGTRLSVL.